Sequencing of this T cell receptor (beta chain) was carried out in a study of OX40 agonist ivuxolimab in advanced cancers. As for the study more broadly: The costimulatory receptor OX40 (CD134) was targeted by ivuxolimab, a fully human IgG2 agonistic monoclonal antibody. Partial responses were achieved by three dose-escalation patients, of whom one had hepatocellular carcinoma and two had cutaneous melanoma. Intravenous ivuxolimab was administered to patients every 2 weeks at six dose levels: 0.01, 0.1, 0.3, 1.5, 3 and 10 mg/kg. Prior anti-PD-1, anti-PD-L1 or anti-CTLA-4 therapy was permitted, and 40% to 50% of dose-escalation patients had received checkpoint inhibitors. In the dose-escalation cohort, 70% to 85% of patients were male, and the mean age was about 55 years, with a range of 23 to 79. Of the approximately 54 patients in dose escalation, some 19 had hepatocellular carcinoma, about 15 had melanoma, 9 had renal cell carcinoma and 9 had head and neck cancer. The monotherapy dose-escalation portion (N ≈ 55 patients) of the phase I ivuxolimab trial is reported in the paper. The point of sequencing TCRbeta in the periphery was to test whether ivuxolimab changed TCR sequence diversity and drove clonal T-cell expansion. Overall study outcomes, separate from this receptor: Partial responders in the 0.1-3.0 mg/kg groups had among the lowest normalized peripheral clonal expansion, especially among CD8+ T cells. Which antigens the clonally expanded peripheral T cells were specific for was not determined. After ivuxolimab, CD8+ T cells had more expanded clones than CD4+ T cells on average. At doses of 0.1 to 3.0 mg/kg, clonal expansion of both CD4+ and CD8+ T cells in blood was seen between baseline and week 6. Low levels of normalized T-cell clonal expansion were also shown by some nonresponding patients.

Genomic DNA was isolated from the sorted cells so that the TCRbeta CDR3 region could be sequenced. The immunoSEQ Assay was used to sequence the TCRbeta CDR3 regions. In its TCRdb copy, this immuneACCESS table keeps in-frame sequences only and misses some clones. Where compared with another copy, unresolved V genes explain less than half of these, and the others have no known cause. This sample has approximately 75,000 clones in its table, and 75% to 85% of those were observed once. The ten largest clones represent about 5.7% of the sample. Only a few counts were recorded for this clone. Its binding antigen is unknown. No clone much larger than this one lies a single base away; base qualities are absent. Patients with autoimmune disease history or receiving systemic immunosuppression were excluded from the trial. Peripheral blood for TCR sequencing was drawn from every dose cohort at baseline, at cycle 4 day 1 and at cycle 7 day 1. Samples came from an open-label, multicenter, first-in-human phase I dose-escalation trial of ivuxolimab. The trial enrolled adults with locally advanced or metastatic head and neck squamous cell, hepatocellular, melanoma or renal cell carcinoma. Before TCR sequencing, CD4+ T cells and CD8+ T cells were sorted from peripheral blood as separate populations.

This receptor was obtained from an adult with an advanced solid tumor such as melanoma, head and neck, liver or kidney cancer. Sequenced here: CD4+ or CD8+ T cells sorted from blood, sampled in a trial of the OX40 agonist ivuxolimab.

The CDR3 region has the sequence CASSLKGGPSYEQYF. The DNA sequence reads TGTGCCAGCAGCTTAAAGGGCGGCCCCAGTTACGAGCAGTACTTC. This chain joins TRBV11-2 to TRBJ2-7; no D gene is confidently identified. From the cysteine through the phenylalanine, the CDR3 covers 15 amino acids. The entry retains the CDR3 DNA only, 45 bases that are in frame from base 1. As encoded in the germline V gene, CDR1 is SGHAT while CDR2 is FQNNGV. A distance of 15 bases separates the germline ends of V and J, which lose 2 bases and 4 bases respectively.